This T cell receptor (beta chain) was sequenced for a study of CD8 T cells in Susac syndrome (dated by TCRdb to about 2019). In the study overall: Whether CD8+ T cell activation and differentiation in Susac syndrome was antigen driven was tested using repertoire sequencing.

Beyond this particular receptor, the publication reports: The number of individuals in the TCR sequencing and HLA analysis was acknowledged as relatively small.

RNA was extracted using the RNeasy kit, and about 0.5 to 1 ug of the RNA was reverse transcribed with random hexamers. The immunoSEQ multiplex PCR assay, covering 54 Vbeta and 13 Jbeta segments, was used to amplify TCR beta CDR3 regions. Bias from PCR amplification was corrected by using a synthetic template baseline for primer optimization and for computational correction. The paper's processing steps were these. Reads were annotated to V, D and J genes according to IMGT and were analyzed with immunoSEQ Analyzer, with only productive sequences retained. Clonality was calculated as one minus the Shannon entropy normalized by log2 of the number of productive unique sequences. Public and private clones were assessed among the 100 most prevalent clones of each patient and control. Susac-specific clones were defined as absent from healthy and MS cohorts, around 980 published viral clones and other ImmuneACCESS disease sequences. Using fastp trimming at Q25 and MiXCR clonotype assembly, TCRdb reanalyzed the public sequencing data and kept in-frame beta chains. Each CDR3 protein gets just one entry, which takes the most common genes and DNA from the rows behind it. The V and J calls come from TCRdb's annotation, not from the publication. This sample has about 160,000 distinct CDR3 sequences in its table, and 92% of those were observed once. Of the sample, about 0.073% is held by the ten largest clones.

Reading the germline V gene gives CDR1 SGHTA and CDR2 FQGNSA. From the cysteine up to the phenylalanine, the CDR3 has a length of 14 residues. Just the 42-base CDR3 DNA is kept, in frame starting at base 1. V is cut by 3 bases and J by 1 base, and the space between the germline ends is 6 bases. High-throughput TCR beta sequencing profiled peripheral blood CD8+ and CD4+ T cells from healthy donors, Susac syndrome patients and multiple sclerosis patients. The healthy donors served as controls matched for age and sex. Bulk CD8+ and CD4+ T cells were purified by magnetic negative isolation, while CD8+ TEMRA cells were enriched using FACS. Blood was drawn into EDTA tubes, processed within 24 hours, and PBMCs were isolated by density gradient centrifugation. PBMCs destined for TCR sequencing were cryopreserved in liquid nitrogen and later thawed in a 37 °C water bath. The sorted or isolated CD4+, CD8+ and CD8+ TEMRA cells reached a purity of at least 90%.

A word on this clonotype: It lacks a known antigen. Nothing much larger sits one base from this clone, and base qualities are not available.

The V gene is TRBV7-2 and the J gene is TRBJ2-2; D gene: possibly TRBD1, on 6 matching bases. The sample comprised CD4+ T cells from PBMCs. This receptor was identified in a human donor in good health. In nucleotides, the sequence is TGTGCCAGCAGCTTGGACAGGAACACCGGGGAGCTGTTTTTT. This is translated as CASSLDRNTGELFF. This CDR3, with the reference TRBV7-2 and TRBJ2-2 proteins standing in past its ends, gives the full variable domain GAGVSQSPSNKVTEKGKDVELRCDPISGHTALYWYRQSLGQGLEFLIYFQGNSAPDKSGLPSDRFSAERTGGSVSTLTIQRTQQEDSAVYLCASSLDRNTGELFFGEGSRLTVL.